These 14 T cell receptor beta chains came from one sample sequenced in a study of blood T cell repertoires in COVID-19. Only in-frame clones appear in the TCRdb table, and some are missing; sequencing was by immunoSEQ multiplex PCR. The repertoire consists of under 150,000 clones, with roughly 90% occurring once and the leading ten covering 2.3%. The sample taken for sequencing was PBMCs or T cells enriched from blood (not recorded which). These TCRs come from a woman aged 45-65 years who had recovered from COVID-19.

The chain employs TRBV5-1 and TRBJ1-6; perhaps TRBD1 as D (5 bases). Between the trimmed V and J ends, which lost 4 bases and 8 bases, there was a span of 16 bases. CDR1 is SGHRS, CDR2 YFSETQ, per germline. The CDR3 has 15 amino acids. CDR3 protein: CASSTGQGRYSPLHF. CDR3 coding DNA: TGCGCCAGCAGCACAGGACAAGGCAGATATTCACCCCTCCACTTT.

The chain carries TRBV19 and TRBJ2-7; 9 positions agree with TRBD2. The V segment lost 5 bases and the J segment 1 base; nucleotides outside the gene matches: 9. The germline gives CDR1 LNHDA, CDR2 SQIVND (reference sequence). CDR3 size: 16 residues. The CDR3 DNA sequence: TGTGCCAGTAGTTTGGCGGGGGGGCGACTTTCCTACGAGCAGTACTTC. The encoded protein is CASSLAGGRLSYEQYF.

V and J are TRBV21-1 and TRBJ2-3; TRBD1 is taken as the D call from the table, unchecked against the DNA. TRBV21-1 is a recognized pseudogene. The CDR3 contains 15 residues. Here the CDR3 reads CASSKAGRPTDTQYF. In DNA form, the CDR3 reads TGTGCCAGCAGCAAAGCGGGCAGGCCGACAGATACGCAGTATTTT.

The chain joins TRBV14 to TRBJ2-7, with D perhaps matching TRBD2 (5 bases). The CDR3 covers 15 residues. The germline V and J ends were trimmed by 3 bases and 0 bases, with 12 bases remaining between them. CDR1 is SGHDN and CDR2 is FVKESK in the germline V gene. CDR3 sequence: CASSHGESFSYEQYF. The DNA for the CDR3 is TGTGCCAGCAGCCATGGGGAGAGTTTCTCCTACGAGCAGTACTTC.

The chain carries TRBV4-1 and TRBJ2-3; 13 positions agree with TRBD2. The CDR3 extends over 19 amino acids. The J segment lost 4 bases and the V segment lost 0 bases, leaving 10 bases of the junction unmatched. Germline V gene sequence: CDR1 MGHRA, CDR2 YSYEKL. In DNA, the CDR3 is TGCGCCAGCAGCCAAGATCGGGGACTAGCGGGGAAGGGGCCAGATACGCAGTATTTT. Translating gives CASSQDRGLAGKGPDTQYF.

This clone came up once. This chain joins TRBV3-1 (or the pseudogene TRBV3-2) and TRBJ2-5, with TRBD2 as a possible D gene (6 bases). Trimming removed 1 base from V and 5 bases from J, with 11 bases in between. The germline gives CDR1 LGHDT, CDR2 YNNKEL (reference sequence). This CDR3 has 14 amino acids. This chain's CDR3 is CASSQGLAMETQYF. The CDR3 nucleotides read TGTGCCAGCAGCCAAGGTCTAGCGATGGAGACCCAGTACTTC.

The rearrangement links TRBV11-2 to TRBJ2-1; 8 bases are shared with TRBD1. The CDR3 has 15 amino acids. Germline lookup yields CDR1 SGHAT and CDR2 FQNNGV. The J segment lost 8 bases and the V segment lost 5 bases, leaving 11 bases of the junction unmatched. The CDR3 spells CASSPVDREVYEQFF. CDR3 DNA: TGTGCCAGCAGCCCTGTGGACAGGGAGGTATATGAGCAGTTCTTC.

The V gene is TRBV14, the J gene TRBJ1-1; the D gene is possibly TRBD1 (5 bases). V was shortened by 7 bases and J by 7 bases, with 25 bases between the two germline ends. Germline CDR1 and CDR2: SGHDN and FVKESK. This CDR3 region has 16 residues. The CDR3 DNA reads as TGTGCCAGCACCCCCCCCCTTAGACAGAGACCCCTTGAAGCTTTCTTT. Encoded protein: CASTPPLRQRPLEAFF. The variable domain in full, completed from reference TRBV14 and TRBJ1-1, reads EAGVTQFPSHSVIEKGQTVTLRCDPISGHDNLYWYRRVMGKEIKFLLHFVKESKQDESGMPNNRFLAERTGGTYSTLKVQPAELEDSGVYFCASTPPLRQRPLEAFFGQGTRLTVV.

V usage is TRBV7-2 and J usage is TRBJ2-5; tentatively, D is TRBD2 (6 bases). Trimming cost V 5 bases and J 5 bases, with 15 bases left between them. The CDR3 runs to 14 residues. Germline V CDR1 and CDR2: SGHTA, FQGNSA. CDR3 loop: CASSNLGGVETQYF. CDR3 sequence (DNA): TGTGCCAGCAGCAATCTGGGGGGTGTTGAGACCCAGTACTTC.

The rearrangement joins TRBV15 to TRBJ2-5; TRBD2 aligns across 10 bases. CDR3 length equals 17 residues. V shed 0 bases and J 3 bases; nucleotides not matched to a gene: 7. Per germline, CDR1 LNHNV and CDR2 YYDKDF (reference sequence). The CDR3 is CATSRDLSSGGKETQYF. The CDR3 DNA follows: TGTGCCACCAGCAGAGATCTATCTAGCGGGGGAAAAGAGACCCAGTACTTC.

This chain joins TRBV5-6 and TRBJ2-7, with TRBD2 matching 8 bases. This CDR3 has 15 amino acids. The germline V gene encodes CDR1 SGHDT and CDR2 YYEEEE. V was pared by 6 bases and J by 3 bases, with 11 bases of the junction left unmatched. This CDR3 reads CASTPFRGGLYEQYF. DNA of the CDR3: TGTGCCAGCACCCCCTTTCGGGGGGGGCTCTACGAGCAGTACTTC.

The genes are TRBV11-2 and TRBJ1-1; TRBD1 aligns across 9 bases. Looked up from germline, CDR1 is SGHAT and CDR2 is FQNNGV. The CDR3 totals 14 residues. V was pared by 5 bases and J by 5 bases, with 6 bases of the junction left unmatched. CDR3 nucleotide sequence: TGTGCCAGCAGCGCCGGACAGGGGTGGACTGAAGCTTTCTTT. Amino acids: CASSAGQGWTEAFF. The full variable domain, in which reference TRBV11-2 and TRBJ1-1 provide the parts outside the CDR3, is EAGVAQSPRYKIIEKRQSVAFWCNPISGHATLYWYQQILGQGPKLLIQFQNNGVVDDSQLPKDRFSAERLKGVDSTLKIQPAKLEDSAVYLCASSAGQGWTEAFFGQGTRLTVV.

V is TRBV12-3 or TRBV12-4 and J is TRBJ2-1; D remains unclear. This CDR3 region has 11 residues. V was pared by 5 bases and J by 7 bases, with 6 bases between. The CDR3 loop reads CASSQNNEQFF. CDR3 bases: TGTGCCAGCAGTCAGAATAATGAGCAGTTCTTC.

This clone was recorded a few times. The CDR3 loop reads CASSLPTGSTEAFF. CDR3 nucleotide sequence: TGTGCCAGCAGCTTACCGACAGGGAGCACTGAAGCTTTCTTT. J is TRBJ1-1 and V is TRBV3-1 (or the pseudogene TRBV3-2); 7 bases agree with TRBD1. This CDR3 is built from 14 residues. Unmatched junction bases numbered 7, after V lost 5 bases and J lost 4 bases. Per germline, CDR1 LGHDT and CDR2 YNNKEL (reference sequence).